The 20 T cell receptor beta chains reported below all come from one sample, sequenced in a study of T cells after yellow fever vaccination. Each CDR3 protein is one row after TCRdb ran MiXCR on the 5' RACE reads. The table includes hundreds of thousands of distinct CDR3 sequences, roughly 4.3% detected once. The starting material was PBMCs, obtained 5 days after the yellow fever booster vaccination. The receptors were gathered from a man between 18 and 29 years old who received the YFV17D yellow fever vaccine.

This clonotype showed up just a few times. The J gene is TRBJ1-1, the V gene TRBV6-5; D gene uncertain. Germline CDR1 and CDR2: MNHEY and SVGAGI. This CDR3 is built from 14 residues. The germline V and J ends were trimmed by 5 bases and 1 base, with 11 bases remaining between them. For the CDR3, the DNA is TGTGCCAGCAGTAGGCATGAGAAGAACACTGAAGCTTTCTTT. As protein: CASSRHEKNTEAFF.

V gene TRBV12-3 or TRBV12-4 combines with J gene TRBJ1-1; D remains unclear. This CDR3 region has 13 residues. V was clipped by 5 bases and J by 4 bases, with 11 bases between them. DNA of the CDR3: TGTGCCAGCAGTCTACTCCAGACCACTGAAGCTTTCTTT. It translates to CASSLLQTTEAFF.

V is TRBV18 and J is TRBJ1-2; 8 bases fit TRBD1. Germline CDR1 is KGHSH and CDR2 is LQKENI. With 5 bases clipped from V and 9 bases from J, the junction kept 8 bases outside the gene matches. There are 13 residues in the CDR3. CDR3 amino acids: CASSTFQGASYTF. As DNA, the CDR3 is TGTGCCAGCTCAACTTTCCAGGGGGCCAGCTACACCTTC.

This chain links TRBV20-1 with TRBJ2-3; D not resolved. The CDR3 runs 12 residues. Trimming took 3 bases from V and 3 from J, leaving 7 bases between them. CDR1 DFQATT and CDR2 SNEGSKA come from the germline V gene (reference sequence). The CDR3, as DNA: TGCAGTGCTAGCGGGTTGACAGATACGCAGTATTTT. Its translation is CSASGLTDTQYF.

The CDR3 region is CASSQVQDTEAFF. In DNA, the CDR3 is TGTGCCAGCAGCCAAGTTCAGGACACTGAAGCTTTCTTT. The chain recombines TRBV14 with TRBJ1-1; no firm D call. Germline assignment: CDR1 SGHDN and CDR2 FVKESK. The V gene lost 1 base and the J gene lost 3 bases, with 6 bases spanning the gap. The CDR3 consists of 13 residues.

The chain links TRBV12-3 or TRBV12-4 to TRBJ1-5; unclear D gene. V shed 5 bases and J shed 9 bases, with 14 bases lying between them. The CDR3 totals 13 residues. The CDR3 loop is CASSVSWVGPQHF. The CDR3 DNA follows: TGTGCCAGCAGTGTAAGCTGGGTAGGGCCCCAGCATTTT.

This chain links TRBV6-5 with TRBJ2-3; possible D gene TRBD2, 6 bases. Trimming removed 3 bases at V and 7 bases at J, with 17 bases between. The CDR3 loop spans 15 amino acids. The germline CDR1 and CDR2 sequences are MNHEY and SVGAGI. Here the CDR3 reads CASSYSGTRVNTQYF. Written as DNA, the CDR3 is TGTGCCAGCAGTTATTCCGGGACTCGCGTGAATACGCAGTATTTT.

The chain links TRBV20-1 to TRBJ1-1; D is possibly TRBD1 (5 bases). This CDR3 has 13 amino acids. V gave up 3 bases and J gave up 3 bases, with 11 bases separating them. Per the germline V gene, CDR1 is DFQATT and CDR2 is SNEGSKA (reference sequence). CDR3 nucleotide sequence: TGCAGTGCTAGGCGGGGCGTGGACACTGAAGCTTTCTTT. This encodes CSARRGVDTEAFF.

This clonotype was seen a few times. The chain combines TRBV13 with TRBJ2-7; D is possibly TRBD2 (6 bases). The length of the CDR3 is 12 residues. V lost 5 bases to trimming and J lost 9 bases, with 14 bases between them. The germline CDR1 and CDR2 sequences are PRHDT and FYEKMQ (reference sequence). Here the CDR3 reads CASSLEGRRQYV. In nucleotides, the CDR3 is TGTGCCAGCAGCCTCGAAGGGAGGCGGCAGTACGTC.

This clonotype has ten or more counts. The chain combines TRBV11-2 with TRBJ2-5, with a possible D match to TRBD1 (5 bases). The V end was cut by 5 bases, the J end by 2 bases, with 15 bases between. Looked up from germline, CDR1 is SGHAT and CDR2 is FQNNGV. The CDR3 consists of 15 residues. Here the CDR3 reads CASSHPDSLQETQYF. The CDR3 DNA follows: TGTGCCAGCAGCCACCCAGACAGCCTGCAAGAGACCCAGTACTTC. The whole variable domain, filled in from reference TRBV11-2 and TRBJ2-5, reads EAGVAQSPRYKIIEKRQSVAFWCNPISGHATLYWYQQILGQGPKLLIQFQNNGVVDDSQLPKDRFSAERLKGVDSTLKIQPAKLEDSAVYLCASSHPDSLQETQYFGPGTRLLVL.

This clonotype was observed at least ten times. CDR3 coding DNA: TGCGCCAGCAGCTTGGTGGAGACAGGGAGCACAGATACGCAGTATTTT. This encodes CASSLVETGSTDTQYF. The chain recombines TRBV5-1 with TRBJ2-3; 7 bases match TRBD1. CDR1 SGHRS and CDR2 YFSETQ come from the germline V gene. There are 16 residues in the CDR3. Trimming removed 0 bases from V and 0 bases from J; junction bases left unmatched: 4.

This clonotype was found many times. The CDR3 nucleotides read TGCAGTGCTAGGGGACCGGGACAGGGATATAGCAATCAGCCCCAGCATTTT. Translating it yields CSARGPGQGYSNQPQHF. V is TRBV20-1 and J is TRBJ1-5; TRBD1 matches at 9 bases. The germline V gene encodes CDR1 DFQATT and CDR2 SNEGSKA (reference sequence). CDR3 size: 17 residues. Trimming cost V 3 bases and J 0 bases; bases outside gene matches: 9.

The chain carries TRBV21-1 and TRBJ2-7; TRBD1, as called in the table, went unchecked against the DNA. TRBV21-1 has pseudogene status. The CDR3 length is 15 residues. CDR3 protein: CASSLSRGISYEQYV. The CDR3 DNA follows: TGTGCCAGCAGCCTGTCGCGGGGGATATCCTACGAGCAGTACGTC.

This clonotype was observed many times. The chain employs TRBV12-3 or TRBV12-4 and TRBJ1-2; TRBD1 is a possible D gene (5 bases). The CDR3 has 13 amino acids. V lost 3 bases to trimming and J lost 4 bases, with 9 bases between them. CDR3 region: CASSLRRGYGYTF. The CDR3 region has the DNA TGTGCCAGCAGTTTGCGGAGGGGCTATGGCTACACCTTC.

Here the CDR3 DNA reads TGTGCCAGCAGTTACATCCCCAGGAATGAGCAGTTCTTC. Translating it yields CASSYIPRNEQFF. This chain links TRBV6-5 with TRBJ2-1; D not certain. This CDR3 has 13 residues. Per germline, CDR1 MNHEY and CDR2 SVGAGI. Trimming pared 2 bases from V and 7 bases from J, leaving 9 bases between.

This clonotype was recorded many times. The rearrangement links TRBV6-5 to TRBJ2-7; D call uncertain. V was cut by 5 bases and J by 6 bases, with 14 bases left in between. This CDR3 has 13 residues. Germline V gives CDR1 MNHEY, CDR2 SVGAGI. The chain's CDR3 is CASSTGRRFEQYF. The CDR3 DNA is TGTGCCAGCAGTACCGGCCGTCGATTCGAGCAGTACTTC.

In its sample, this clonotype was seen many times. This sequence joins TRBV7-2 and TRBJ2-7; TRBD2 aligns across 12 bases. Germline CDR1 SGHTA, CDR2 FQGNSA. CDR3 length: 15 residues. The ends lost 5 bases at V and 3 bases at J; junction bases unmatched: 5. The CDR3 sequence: CASSPLAGGLYEQYV. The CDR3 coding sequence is TGTGCCAGCAGCCCACTAGCGGGGGGACTCTACGAGCAGTACGTC.

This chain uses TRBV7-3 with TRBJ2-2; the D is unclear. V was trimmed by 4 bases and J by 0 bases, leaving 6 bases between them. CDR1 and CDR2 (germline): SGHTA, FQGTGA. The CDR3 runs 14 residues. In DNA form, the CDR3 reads TGTGCCAGCAGCTACAGTCCGAACACCGGGGAGCTGTTTTTT. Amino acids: CASSYSPNTGELFF.

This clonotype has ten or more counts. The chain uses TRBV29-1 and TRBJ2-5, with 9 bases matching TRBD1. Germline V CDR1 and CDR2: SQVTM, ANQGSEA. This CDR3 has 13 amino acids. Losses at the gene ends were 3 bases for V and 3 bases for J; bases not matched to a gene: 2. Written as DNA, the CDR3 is TGCAGCGTTGAGACAGGGGGAGAAGAGACCCAGTACTTC. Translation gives CSVETGGEETQYF.

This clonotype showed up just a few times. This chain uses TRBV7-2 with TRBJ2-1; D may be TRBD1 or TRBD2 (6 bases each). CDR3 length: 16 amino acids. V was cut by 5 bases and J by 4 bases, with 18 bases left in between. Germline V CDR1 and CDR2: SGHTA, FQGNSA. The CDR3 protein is CASSPGGRGLYNEQFF. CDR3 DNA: TGTGCCAGCAGCCCTGGGGGGCGGGGACTTTACAATGAGCAGTTCTTC. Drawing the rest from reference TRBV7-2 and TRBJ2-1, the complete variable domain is GAGVSQSPSNKVTEKGKDVELRCDPISGHTALYWYRQSLGQGLEFLIYFQGNSAPDKSGLPSDRFSAERTGGSVSTLTIQRTQQEDSAVYLCASSPGGRGLYNEQFFGPGTRLTVL.